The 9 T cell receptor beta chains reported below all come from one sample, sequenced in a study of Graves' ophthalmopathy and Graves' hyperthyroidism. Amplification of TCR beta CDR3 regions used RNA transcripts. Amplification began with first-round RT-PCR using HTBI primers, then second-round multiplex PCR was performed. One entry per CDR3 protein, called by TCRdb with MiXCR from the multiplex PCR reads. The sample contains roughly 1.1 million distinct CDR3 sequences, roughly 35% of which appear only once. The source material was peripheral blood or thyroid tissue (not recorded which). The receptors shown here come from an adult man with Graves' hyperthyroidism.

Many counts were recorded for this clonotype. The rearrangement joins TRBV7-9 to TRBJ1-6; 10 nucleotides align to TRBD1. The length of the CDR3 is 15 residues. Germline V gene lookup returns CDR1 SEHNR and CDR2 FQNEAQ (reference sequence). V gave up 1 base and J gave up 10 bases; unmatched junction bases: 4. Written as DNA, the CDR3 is TGTGCCAGCAGCTTAGGGGGACAGGGGTACTCACCCCTCCACTTT. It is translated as CASSLGGQGYSPLHF.

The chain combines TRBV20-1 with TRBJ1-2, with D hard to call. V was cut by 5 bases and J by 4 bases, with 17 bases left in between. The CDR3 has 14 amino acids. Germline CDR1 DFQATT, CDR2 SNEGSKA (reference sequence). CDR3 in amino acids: CSAEATSGIYGYTF. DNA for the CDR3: TGCAGTGCTGAGGCAACCTCGGGGATCTATGGCTACACCTTC.

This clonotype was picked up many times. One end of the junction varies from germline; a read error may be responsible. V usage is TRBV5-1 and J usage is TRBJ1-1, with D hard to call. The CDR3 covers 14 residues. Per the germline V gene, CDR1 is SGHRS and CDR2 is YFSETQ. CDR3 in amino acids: CASSLLRVGRPAFF. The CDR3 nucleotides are TGTGCCAGCAGCTTGCTTCGTGTAGGCAGGCCAGCTTTCTTT.

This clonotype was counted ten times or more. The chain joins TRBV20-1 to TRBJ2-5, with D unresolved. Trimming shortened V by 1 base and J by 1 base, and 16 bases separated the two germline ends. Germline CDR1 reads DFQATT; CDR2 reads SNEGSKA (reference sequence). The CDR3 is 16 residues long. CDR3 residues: CSARVVGSGTQETQYF. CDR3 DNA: TGCAGTGCTAGAGTTGTTGGTTCGGGTACCCAAGAGACCCAGTACTTC.

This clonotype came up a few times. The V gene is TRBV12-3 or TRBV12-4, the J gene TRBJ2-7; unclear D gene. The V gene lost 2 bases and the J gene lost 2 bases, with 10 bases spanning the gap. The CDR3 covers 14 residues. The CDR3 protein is CASSLFESPYEQYF. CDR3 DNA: TGTGCCAGCAGTTTATTCGAATCCCCCTACGAGCAGTACTTC.

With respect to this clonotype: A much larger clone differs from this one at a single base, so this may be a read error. CDR3 protein: CASSLRDESSYEQYF. The CDR3 DNA reads TGTGCCAGCAGTCTAAGGGACGAAAGCTCCTACGAGCAGTACTTC. The rearrangement links TRBV7-9 to TRBJ2-7; either TRBD1 or TRBD2 may fit D (5 bases each). This CDR3 has 15 amino acids. The germline V and J ends were trimmed by 6 bases and 0 bases, with 15 bases remaining between them. Germline V gene lookup returns CDR1 SEHNR and CDR2 FQNEAQ (reference sequence). The variable domain in full, completed from reference TRBV7-9 and TRBJ2-7, reads DTGVSQNPRHKITKRGQNVTFRCDPISEHNRLYWYRQTLGQGPEFLTYFQNEAQLEKSRLLSDRFSAERPKGSFSTLEIQRTEQGDSAMYLCASSLRDESSYEQYFGPGTRLTVT.

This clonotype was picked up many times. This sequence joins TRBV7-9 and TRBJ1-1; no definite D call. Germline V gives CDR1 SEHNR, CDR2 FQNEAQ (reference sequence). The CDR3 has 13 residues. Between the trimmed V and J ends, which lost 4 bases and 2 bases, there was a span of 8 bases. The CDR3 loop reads CASSSDGNTEAFF. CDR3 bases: TGTGCCAGCAGCTCGGACGGTAACACTGAAGCTTTCTTT.

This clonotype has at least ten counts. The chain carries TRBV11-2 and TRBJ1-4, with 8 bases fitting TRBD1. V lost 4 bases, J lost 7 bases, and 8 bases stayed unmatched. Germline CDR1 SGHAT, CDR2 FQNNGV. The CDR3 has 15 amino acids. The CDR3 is CASSSDRGWSEKLFF. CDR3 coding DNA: TGTGCCAGCAGCTCCGACAGGGGATGGAGTGAAAAACTGTTTTTT.

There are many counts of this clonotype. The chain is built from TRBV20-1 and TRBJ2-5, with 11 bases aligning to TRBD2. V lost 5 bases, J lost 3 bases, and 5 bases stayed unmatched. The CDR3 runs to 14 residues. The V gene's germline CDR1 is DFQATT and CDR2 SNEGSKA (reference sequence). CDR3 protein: CSALGTSGEETQYF. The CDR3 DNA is TGCAGTGCTCTAGGGACTAGCGGAGAAGAGACCCAGTACTTC.